Listed below are T cell receptor beta chains from one sample, sequenced in a study of T cells in Graves' hyperthyroidism and ophthalmopathy. MiXCR, run by TCRdb on the multiplex PCR reads, gives a single entry per CDR3 protein. The sample has about 520,000 distinct CDR3 sequences, approximately 24% seen once. Sequencing was performed on blood. The receptors shown here come from a woman in her 30s with Graves' ophthalmopathy. Each CDR3 is given with its conserved first and last residue. The order of the fields is J gene, clone size, V gene, D gene, CDR3 DNA, CDR3 protein. D genes are given only for firm matches. Rows may omit the clone size; those that give it use once, few, many or a size class.

>TRBJ1-2|many|TRBV20-1|NA
TGCAGTGCTAGAGTAAGGGAAGGTACCTATGGCTACACCTTC
CSARVREGTYGYTF
>TRBJ2-7|NA|TRBV3-1|NA
TGTGCCAGCAGCCATCCCGGGAACAAATACGAGCAGTACTTC
CASSHPGNKYEQYF
>TRBJ1-2|many|TRBV5-1|NA
TGCGCCAGCAGCACACCTGAATTTTTCCAGGGCTACACCTTC
CASSTPEFFQGYTF
>TRBJ1-4|NA|TRBV15|TRBD1
TGTGCCACCAGCAGAGGACAGGGTGGTGAAAAACTGTTTTTT
CATSRGQGGEKLFF
>TRBJ1-2|many|TRBV20-1|TRBD1
TGCAGTGCTAGAGATACCCGGGACAGGCGAAGGGGCAACTATGGCTACACCTTC
CSARDTRDRRRGNYGYTF
>TRBJ2-7|NA|TRBV18|NA
TGTGCCAGCTCACCACCGTACAGTGACGAGCAGTACTTC
CASSPPYSDEQYF
>TRBJ2-7|many|TRBV7-2|NA
TGTGCCAGCAGCTTAGTTGCGTCCGCTACCTACGAGCAGTACTTC
CASSLVASATYEQYF
>TRBJ1-2|many|TRBV7-9|NA
TGTGCCAGCAGCTTAGGGTTTGCTGGCTACACCTTC
CASSLGFAGYTF
>TRBJ2-5|many|TRBV7-8|NA
TGTGCCAGCAGCTTTTGGGCCTTACAAGAGACCCAGTACTTC
CASSFWALQETQYF
>TRBJ1-2|many|TRBV24-1|NA
TGTGCCACCAGTGATCCACGTACCTATGGCTACACCTTC
CATSDPRTYGYTF
>TRBJ1-2|many|TRBV12-3/TRBV12-4|NA
TGTGCCAGCAGTCCAGCGGGGATTCTTAACTATGGCTACACCTTC
CASSPAGILNYGYTF
>TRBJ2-2|many|TRBV12-3/TRBV12-4|TRBD2
TGTGCCAGGGGGACTATAAAACCCGGGGAGCTGTTTTTT
CARGTIKPGELFF
>TRBJ1-1|few|TRBV7-8|TRBD1
TGTGCCAGCAGCCTCGACAGGGCCCGCACTGAAGCTTTCTTT
CASSLDRARTEAFF
>TRBJ1-2|many|TRBV6-5|NA
TGTGCCACCCTTCCAGACAGGTACCTCATCTATGGCTACACCTTC
CATLPDRYLIYGYTF
>TRBJ2-5|NA|TRBV12-3/TRBV12-4|NA
TGTGCCAGCAGTCTAATTACAGGGTTAGGGTACCAAGAGACCCAGTACTTC
CASSLITGLGYQETQYF
>TRBJ1-1|many|TRBV20-1|NA
TGCAGTGCTACAGGGGCCTCAACTGAAGCTTTCTTT
CSATGASTEAFF
>TRBJ2-7|NA|TRBV5-1|NA
TGCGCCAGCGGCCGGATTCCGATATCCGAGCAGTACTTC
CASGRIPISEQYF
>TRBJ2-2|once|TRBV18|NA
TGTGCCAGCTCACCACGGCAGGCCGTCGCTACTGGGGAGCTGTTTTTT
CASSPRQAVATGELFF
>TRBJ2-7|many|TRBV4-3|TRBD1
TGCGCCAGCAGCCAAGATTACTTCGGGACAGGGTCCTACGAGCAGTACTTC
CASSQDYFGTGSYEQYF
>TRBJ1-5|NA|TRBV15|NA
TGTGCCACCAGCAGAGTGAACACTTATCAGCCCCAGCATTTT
CATSRVNTYQPQHF
>TRBJ2-2|few|TRBV19|NA
TGTGCCAGTAGTATACAGGAGAACACCGGGGGGCTGTTTTTT
CASSIQENTGGLFF
>TRBJ2-2|NA|TRBV20-1|TRBD2
TGCAGTGCTAGAAGGACTAGCGGGGGGGCGGTCACCGGGGAGCTGTTTTTT
CSARRTSGGAVTGELFF
>TRBJ2-7|many|TRBV27|TRBD1
TGTGCCAGCAGTCCAAGGTACGGACAGGGAGGCTACGAGCAGTACTTC
CASSPRYGQGGYEQYF
>TRBJ1-2|NA|TRBV6-2/TRBV6-3|NA
TGTGCCAGCAGTTACGGTGTTGGCTACACCTTC
CASSYGVGYTF
>TRBJ1-1|many|TRBV27|NA
TGTGCCAGCCATCAGGGGTTCCACACTGAAGCTTTCTTT
CASHQGFHTEAFF
>TRBJ1-1|NA|TRBV12-3/TRBV12-4|TRBD1
TGTGCCAGCAGTCGATGGACAGGGGGAGAGCGTGAAGCTTTCTTT
CASSRWTGGEREAFF
>TRBJ1-2|NA|TRBV18|NA
TGTGCCAGCTCAGTAACCGGGACGGAGAACGGTGGCTACACCTTC
CASSVTGTENGGYTF
>TRBJ2-7|few|TRBV20-1|TRBD2
TGCAGTGCTAGACGCGCGGGAGGCCCCCCCCTCGAGCAGTACTTC
CSARRAGGPPLEQYF
>TRBJ1-3|NA|TRBV11-2|TRBD1
TGTGCCAGCAGCGCGAACCCCGGGACAGTCTCTGGAAACACCATATATTTT
CASSANPGTVSGNTIYF
>TRBJ1-5|NA|TRBV28|TRBD1
TGTGCCAGCAGTTGGGACAGGGAGAGCCAGCCCCAGCATTTT
CASSWDRESQPQHF
>TRBJ2-5|many|TRBV20-1|NA
TGCAGCGCGTCACTGGCAGGGGACGTCCAAGAGACCCAGTACTTC
CSASLAGDVQETQYF
>TRBJ2-7|NA|TRBV11-1|TRBD2
TGTGCCAGCAGCTTGAAAACTAGCGATGAACGCTCCTACGAGCAGTACTTC
CASSLKTSDERSYEQYF
>TRBJ1-1|many|TRBV15|TRBD1
TGTGCCACCAGCAGATCACAGGGGATGAACACTGAAGCTTTCTTT
CATSRSQGMNTEAFF
>TRBJ2-7|NA|TRBV12-3/TRBV12-4|NA
TGTGCCAGCAGTCCAACTAGCATCGAGCAGTACTTC
CASSPTSIEQYF
>TRBJ2-7|once|TRBV7-9|TRBD1
TGTGCCAGCAGCTCCGACAGGGAAGTTCCCTACGAGCAGTACTTC
CASSSDREVPYEQYF
>TRBJ2-7|many|TRBV10-3|NA
TGTGCCACTCGCGAAGAGAGCGGACCCTACGAGCAGTACTTC
CATREESGPYEQYF
>TRBJ1-3|many|TRBV30|NA
TGTGCCTGGAGTGTCGGGGGCACTGGAAACACCATATATTTT
CAWSVGGTGNTIYF
>TRBJ2-2|NA|TRBV11-3|NA
TGTGCCAGCAGCTTAGGATCTAGCTACACCGGGGAGCTGTTTTTT
CASSLGSSYTGELFF
>TRBJ1-5|few|TRBV7-2|TRBD1
TGTGCCAGCAGCTCCGACAGGGGGCTTCAGCCCCAGCATTTT
CASSSDRGLQPQHF
>TRBJ1-1|NA|TRBV20-1|TRBD1
TGCAGTGCTAGAGTCATGGGGACAGGGGGCGCAAAAGCTGAAGCTTTCTTT
CSARVMGTGGAKAEAFF
>TRBJ1-3|many|TRBV2|NA
TGTGCCAGCAGTACAATCTCTGGAAACACCATATATTTT
CASSTISGNTIYF
>TRBJ2-7|many|TRBV6-2/TRBV6-3|NA
TGTGCCAGCAGTTACGACATAGGGGGAGCACTATACGAGCAGTACTTC
CASSYDIGGALYEQYF
>TRBJ2-7|few|TRBV14|TRBD2
TGTGCCAGCAGGGCTCGTAGCGGGAGCATCTACGAGCAGTACTTC
CASRARSGSIYEQYF
>TRBJ1-1|NA|TRBV10-3|NA
TGTGCCATCAGAACTTCCCTTGACACTGAAGCTTTCTTT
CAIRTSLDTEAFF
>TRBJ2-5|many|TRBV20-1|NA
TGCAGTGCCACCGTGACAGAGTACCAAGAGACCCAGTACTTC
CSATVTEYQETQYF
>TRBJ2-6|many|TRBV19|NA
TGTGCCAGTAGTTTGCGTCCTGGGGCCAACGTCCTGACTTTC
CASSLRPGANVLTF
>TRBJ1-2|NA|TRBV13|NA
TGTGCCAGCAGCTTATTGCCGGAGAGGGACTATGGCTACACCTTC
CASSLLPERDYGYTF